These 24 T cell receptor beta chains came from one sample sequenced in a study of CD8+ T cells in alopecia areata. Sequencing used cDNA as its template, made by extracting RNA and reverse transcribing it. Libraries were prepared by immunoSEQ multiplex PCR; TCRdb keeps only in-frame clonotypes and omits some of them. There are some 120,000 clones in the sample, none observed a single time. The sequenced sample consisted of lesional skin. Receptor source: a C3H/HeJ mouse with alopecia areata. Mice of this strain are of MHC haplotype H2-k.

As regards this clone: The listed genes are named as in mouse. Read coverage stops 4 residues before the CDR3 terminus; the germline J gene supplies the remainder. The chain links TRBV19 to TRBJ2-1; 8 nucleotides match TRBD2. With V trimmed by 5 bases and J by 4 bases, 5 bases remained unmatched. The CDR3 contains 14 residues. Per the germline V gene, CDR1 is FNHDT and CDR2 is SITEND (reference sequence). CDR3 in amino acids: CASRRLGTYAEQFF. The CDR3 DNA, read in part, is TGTGCCAGCAGGAGACTGGGGACTTATGCT.

This clone appeared a few times. A mismatch at residue 16 separates the TCRdb protein from the translated DNA, so the protein presented here was translated from the DNA. The gene symbols are mouse symbols. The read terminates 3 residues ahead of where the CDR3 ends, so the germline J gene completes it. The rearrangement uses TRBV13-3 and TRBJ1-6; the match to TRBD1 covers 12 bases. TRBJ1-6 is an ORF; its function is uncertain. CDR1 is NNHDY, CDR2 SYVADS, per germline. The CDR3 spans 19 residues. V shed 3 bases, J shed 0 bases, and the junction held 7 bases outside the gene matches. CDR3 amino acids: CASSAGTGGRNSYNSPLYF. CDR3 bases read: TGTGCCAGCAGTGCCGGGACAGGGGGCAGGAATTCCTATAATTCGCCC.

About this clone itself: Each gene name is a mouse one. The read gets to within 4 residues of the CDR3 end, and the germline J gene fills in the rest. Other DNA sequences in the same sample also yield this CDR3. The rearrangement uses TRBV13-3 and TRBJ2-5, with a weak D call TRBD1 (6 bases). V gave up 4 bases and J gave up 0 bases, with 9 bases separating them. Germline assignment: CDR1 NNHDY and CDR2 SYVADS. The CDR3 is 14 amino acids. CDR3 loop: CASSPGVNQDTQYF. The covered CDR3 bases are TGTGCCAGCAGTCCAGGGGTGAACCAAGAC.

Regarding this clone: The germline and genes are mouse ones. From the germline J gene comes the end of the CDR3, since the read stops 4 residues before it. This chain uses TRBV1 with TRBJ2-5; 11 bases are a match to TRBD2. V gave up 0 bases and J gave up 0 bases; unmatched junction bases: 2. Germline-derived CDR1 and CDR2 are NSQYPW and LRSPGD (reference sequence). The CDR3 is 17 amino acids. Here the CDR3 reads CTCSAEWDWGNQDTQYF. Incomplete CDR3 DNA: TGCACCTGCAGTGCAGAGTGGGACTGGGGGAACCAAGAC.

This clone was seen a few times. TCRdb and the translated DNA give different amino acids at residue 11; the protein presented here is the one translated from the DNA. Mouse gene names and germline throughout. The observed sequence ends 3 residues before the CDR3 terminus, with the missing tail filled in from the germline J gene. This sequence joins TRBV13-3 and TRBJ1-6, with D perhaps matching TRBD1 (6 bases). TRBJ1-6 falls under the ORF class, with uncertain function. The CDR3 consists of 14 residues. Germline V gene lookup returns CDR1 NNHDY and CDR2 SYVADS. V shed 4 bases and J shed 6 bases, with 11 bases lying between them. CDR3: CASSRRDTNSPLYF. The CDR3 DNA, read in part, is TGTGCCAGCAGTCGCCGGGACACTAATTCGCCC.

This clone was observed a few times. The genes and germline here are from mouse. The read terminates 4 residues ahead of where the CDR3 ends, so the germline J gene completes it. The chain uses TRBV13-1 and TRBJ2-3; 9 bases line up with TRBD2. The CDR3 consists of 14 residues. Unmatched junction bases numbered 5, after V lost 5 bases and J lost 4 bases. CDR1 and CDR2 (germline): NSHNY, SYGAGN. CDR3 DNA (partial): TGTGCCAGCAGGGACTGGGGACTATCAGAA. This encodes CASRDWGLSE. The full CDR3 sequence reads CASRDWGLSETLYF.

This clone was picked up a small number of times. DNA and listed protein disagree at residue 13, so the protein shown here was translated from the DNA. Mouse germline and gene names are used. The read ends 3 residues before the CDR3 terminus; that terminus is restored from the germline J gene. J is TRBJ1-3 and V is TRBV1, with TRBD1 matching 11 bases. CDR1 is NSQYPW, CDR2 LRSPGD, per germline (reference sequence). J was trimmed by 3 bases and V by 2 bases; bases with no gene match: 3. There are 16 residues in the CDR3. CDR3 bases read: TGCACCTGCAGTGCAAGGGACAGGGGGATTGGAAATACG. Translation: CTCSARDRGIGNT. The full CDR3 is CTCSARDRGIGNTLYF. Variable domain in full (rest from reference TRBV1 and TRBJ1-3): VTLLEQNPRWRLVPRGQAVNLRCILKNSQYPWMSWYQQDLQKQLQWLFTLRSPGDKEVKSLPGADYLATRVTDTELRLQVANMSQGRTLYCTCSARDRGIGNTLYFGEGSRLIVV.

Only a few counts were recorded for this clone. The genes and germline here are from mouse. This CDR3 reads CASGDLGNSAETLYF. The covered CDR3 bases are TGTGCCAGCGGTGACCTGGGGAATAGTGCAGAA. The chain recombines TRBV13-2 with TRBJ2-3; D perhaps matches TRBD2 (6 bases). The CDR3 goes on 4 residues after the read ends, and that part is filled in from the germline J gene. The CDR3 sequence is 15 residues long. Germline loops: CDR1 NNHNN, CDR2 SYGAGS (reference sequence). Between the trimmed V and J ends, which lost 2 bases and 0 bases, there was a span of 10 bases.

This clone was counted ten times or more. Here the gene names and germline are mouse. From the germline J gene comes the end of the CDR3, since the read stops 4 residues before it. This rearrangement joins TRBV13-3 to TRBJ2-1, with D perhaps TRBD2 (6 bases). This CDR3 contains 16 residues. Germline CDR1 reads NNHDY; CDR2 reads SYVADS. The V gene lost 4 bases and the J gene lost 0 bases, with 14 bases spanning the gap. The CDR3 bases that were read are TGTGCCAGCAGTTTTGGCCTGACTGGTAACTATGCT. Its translation is CASSFGLTGNYA. The CDR3, in full, reads CASSFGLTGNYAEQFF.

In the case of this clone: Here the gene names and germline are mouse. Sequencing ends 4 residues short of the CDR3 end; the germline J gene provides the rest. The J gene is TRBJ2-7, the V gene TRBV19; a possible D gene is TRBD2 (7 bases). CDR1 and CDR2 from the germline V gene are FNHDT and SITEND (reference sequence). Trimming cost V 1 base and J 0 bases, with 11 bases left between them. The CDR3 runs 15 residues. The sequenced CDR3 bases are TGTGCCAGCAGTATACTGGGGGCAAGCTCCTAT. It specifies CASSILGASSY. The full CDR3 is CASSILGASSYEQYF.

This clone was counted only a few times. Genes here carry mouse names. The CDR3 end lies 4 residues beyond the end of the read and is filled in from the germline J gene. This chain uses TRBV19 with TRBJ1-2, with D maybe TRBD1 (6 bases). Trimming stripped 4 bases from V and 0 bases from J, with 13 bases between. This CDR3 region has 15 residues. Germline V lookup: CDR1 FNHDT, CDR2 SITEND (reference sequence). The sequenced CDR3 bases are TGTGCCAGCAGTCCCCGGGGGGGCGCAAACTCC. This gives the protein CASSPRGGANS. The full CDR3 protein is CASSPRGGANSDYTF.

A word on this clone: Gene names and germline refer to mouse. The read finishes 4 residues shy of the CDR3 end, and the germline J gene is used to complete it. The rearrangement links TRBV1 to TRBJ1-1; a weak D match, TRBD1 (5 bases). This CDR3 region has 15 residues. Germline V gives CDR1 NSQYPW, CDR2 LRSPGD (reference sequence). CDR3 DNA, as far as it was read: TGCACCTGCAGTGCAGCCGGGACTGGGGCCGTA. The encoded protein is CTCSAAGTGAV. From start to end, the CDR3 is CTCSAAGTGAVEVFF.

At least ten counts were recorded for this clone. The genes and germline here are from mouse. The sample contains more than one DNA sequence encoding this CDR3. The CDR3 DNA, read in part, is TGCACCTGCAGTGCAGAAGACTGGGGCAACTATGCT. This sequence encodes CTCSAEDWGNYA. The entire CDR3 reads CTCSAEDWGNYAEQFF. V gene TRBV1 combines with J gene TRBJ2-1, with TRBD2 matching over 8 bases. The read stops 4 residues short of the end of the CDR3; the missing end is completed from the germline J gene. CDR3 length equals 16 residues. With 0 bases clipped from V and 1 base from J, the junction kept 2 bases outside the gene matches. CDR1 and CDR2 (germline): NSQYPW, LRSPGD (reference sequence). Full variable domain (missing parts from reference TRBV1 and TRBJ2-1): VTLLEQNPRWRLVPRGQAVNLRCILKNSQYPWMSWYQQDLQKQLQWLFTLRSPGDKEVKSLPGADYLATRVTDTELRLQVANMSQGRTLYCTCSAEDWGNYAEQFFGPGTRLTVL.

In its sample, this clone was seen many times. The gene names given are mouse names. The read falls 4 residues short of the CDR3 end, and the missing part is taken from the germline J gene. V is TRBV13-3 and J is TRBJ2-1, with 12 bases fitting TRBD2. V was pared by 5 bases and J by 5 bases, with 8 bases of the junction left unmatched. The CDR3 covers 16 residues. Per germline, CDR1 NNHDY and CDR2 SYVADS. CDR3 amino acids: CASRDPGLGGDAEQFF. The CDR3 bases that were read are TGTGCCAGCAGGGACCCGGGACTGGGGGGAGATGCT.

This clone has just a few counts. The germline and genes are mouse ones. The part of the CDR3 DNA that was read is TGTGCCAGCAGTATGGGGGGCGATAGTCAAAAC. It specifies CASSMGGDSQN. The full CDR3 sequence reads CASSMGGDSQNTLYF. The chain carries TRBV19 and TRBJ2-4; a possible D gene is TRBD2 (7 bases). The DNA ends 4 residues before the CDR3 does, and the rest of the CDR3 is filled in from the germline J gene. The CDR3 covers 15 residues. V was clipped by 2 bases and J by 0 bases, with 10 bases between them. Germline assignment: CDR1 FNHDT and CDR2 SITEND (reference sequence).

This clone appeared a few times. Gene names refer to mouse genes. With the read ending 4 residues before the CDR3 end, the germline J gene is used to fill in that end. The V gene is TRBV19, the J gene TRBJ1-2, with TRBD1 as a possible D gene (5 bases). The germline V gene has CDR1 FNHDT and CDR2 SITEND (reference sequence). V was shortened by 4 bases and J by 0 bases, with 10 bases between the two germline ends. The CDR3 totals 14 residues. The CDR3 reads CASSWGGPNSDYTF. The part of the CDR3 DNA that was read is TGTGCCAGCAGTTGGGGGGGTCCAAACTCC.

The sample holds a few counts of this clone. Gene names follow the mouse nomenclature. This CDR3 reads CASSDATGGDERLFF. The CDR3 DNA, read in part, is TGTGCCAGCAGTGATGCGACAGGGGGCGACGAA. This rearrangement joins TRBV13-3 to TRBJ1-4; TRBD1 aligns across 10 bases. The read terminates 4 residues ahead of where the CDR3 ends, so the germline J gene completes it. CDR3 length: 15 amino acids. Germline assignment: CDR1 NNHDY and CDR2 SYVADS. Trimming cost V 0 bases and J 6 bases; bases outside gene matches: 2.

This clone has more than one count but fewer than ten. Mouse germline and gene names are used. Read sequence stops 4 residues before the CDR3 end, and the germline J gene provides the missing end. The chain recombines TRBV1 with TRBJ2-5; 8 bases align to TRBD1. The germline V gene encodes CDR1 NSQYPW and CDR2 LRSPGD (reference sequence). Trimming removed 4 bases from V and 0 bases from J; junction bases left unmatched: 3. This CDR3 contains 15 residues. CDR3 protein: CTCSGQGLNQDTQYF. Partial CDR3 DNA: TGCACCTGCAGTGGACAGGGGCTTAACCAAGAC.

Note on this clone: The germline and genes are mouse ones. The read ends 4 residues shy of where the CDR3 ends; the end is completed using the germline J gene. The chain joins TRBV1 to TRBJ2-7, with 10 bases matching TRBD1. The CDR3 sequence is 14 residues long. CDR1 NSQYPW and CDR2 LRSPGD come from the germline V gene (reference sequence). V gave up 7 bases and J gave up 2 bases; unmatched junction bases: 5. The CDR3: CTCTRGQGAYEQYF. CDR3 bases read: TGCACCTGCACCCGCGGACAGGGGGCCTAT.

This clone was detected only a few times. Gene names denote mouse genes. The CDR3 DNA, read in part, is TGCACCTGCAGTGAGCCGGGACAATCCTAT. It encodes CTCSEPGQSY. The complete CDR3 sequence is CTCSEPGQSYEQYF. This rearrangement joins TRBV1 to TRBJ2-7; D is perhaps TRBD1 (6 bases). Read data end 4 residues before the CDR3 end; the end is taken from the germline J gene. The length of the CDR3 is 14 residues. Trimming shortened V by 4 bases and J by 1 base, and 11 bases separated the two germline ends. Germline CDR1 reads NSQYPW; CDR2 reads LRSPGD (reference sequence).

As concerns this clone: Mouse names are used for the genes. The read gets to within 4 residues of the CDR3 end, and the germline J gene fills in the rest. The chain has TRBV13-3 and TRBJ2-1, with TRBD1 identical over 7 bases. The CDR3 totals 12 residues. The germline V gene has CDR1 NNHDY and CDR2 SYVADS. The CDR3 protein is CASQGREAEQFF. CDR3 DNA (partial): TGTGCCTCACAGGGGAGAGAGGCT.

This clone was counted only a few times. Genes and germline are mouse. Read sequence stops 4 residues before the CDR3 end, and the germline J gene provides the missing end. The chain links TRBV13-1 to TRBJ2-3, with 14 positions matching TRBD2. Germline V gene data show CDR1 as NSHNY and CDR2 as SYGAGN. CDR3 length: 19 residues. V gave up 0 bases and J gave up 4 bases; unmatched junction bases: 10. CDR3 protein: CASSDAGTGGARGPETLYF. CDR3 bases read: TGTGCCAGCAGTGATGCAGGGACTGGGGGGGCGCGGGGTCCAGAA.

Note on this clone: Gene names refer to mouse genes. The CDR3 end lies 4 residues beyond the end of the read and is filled in from the germline J gene. This chain links TRBV1 with TRBJ2-7; 7 positions agree with TRBD1. CDR3 size: 15 residues. CDR1 is NSQYPW, CDR2 LRSPGD, per germline (reference sequence). V shed 0 bases and J 3 bases; nucleotides not matched to a gene: 5. CDR3: CTCSADRGQRYEQYF. The sequenced part of the CDR3 DNA is TGCACCTGCAGTGCAGATCGGGGACAGCGCTAT.

Note on this clone: Mouse gene names and germline throughout. The read ends 4 residues before the CDR3 terminus; that terminus is restored from the germline J gene. The chain recombines TRBV13-1 with TRBJ2-5, with 7 bases matching TRBD2. Germline values: CDR1 NSHNY, CDR2 SYGAGN. The CDR3 loop spans 14 amino acids. The sequenced part of the CDR3 DNA is TGTGCCAGCAGTGTGACTGGGCCCGAAGAC. Amino acids: CASSVTGPED. The whole CDR3 region reads CASSVTGPEDTQYF.